The subject of this entry is one TCR beta chain. These data are taken from a study of blood T cells in healthy people across ages. Primed by a sample-barcoded 5' primer and a J-beta primer mix, a second PCR proceeded for about 6 to 12 cycles. From the 5' RACE reads, TCRdb called clonotypes with MiXCR, one entry per CDR3 protein. In the table there are about 1 million distinct CDR3 sequences, 35% to 55% of which are singletons. J gave up 5 bases and V 4 bases, and 9 bases lay outside the gene matches. Germline V gene sequence: CDR1 KGHSH, CDR2 LQKENI. The CDR3 is made up of 15 amino acids. The J gene is TRBJ1-1, the V gene TRBV18, with 8 bases lining up with TRBD1. The sequencing input was blood. The sequence was collected from a woman aged 55-69 years in good health. The CDR3 bases are TGTGCCAGCTCACTATCGACAGGGGCGGATACTGAAGCTTTCTTT. Translation gives CASSLSTGADTEAFF. The full variable domain, in which reference TRBV18 and TRBJ1-1 provide the parts outside the CDR3, is NAGVMQNPRHLVRRRGQEARLRCSPMKGHSHVYWYRQLPEEGLKFMVYLQKENIIDESGMPKERFSAEFPKEGPSILRIQQVVRGDSAAYFCASSLSTGADTEAFFGQGTRLTVV.